The 19 T cell receptor beta chains below come from one sample, sequenced in a study of response to subunit inactivated influenza vaccine. TCRdb re-called the RT-PCR reads through MiXCR, storing one row per CDR3 protein. The table has about 580,000 distinct CDR3 sequences, 11% to 15% seen once. Material: PBMCs from blood, obtained roughly 12 days after vaccination. The receptors come from a man aged 50-60 years who received an inactivated influenza vaccine.

This clonotype was seen a few times. The rearrangement links TRBV24-1 to TRBJ2-5; 7 bases align to TRBD1. J lost 5 bases, V lost 3 bases, and 8 bases had no gene match. The CDR3 loop spans 15 amino acids. Germline CDR1 KGHDR, CDR2 SFDVKD. CDR3 DNA sequence: TGTGCCACCAGTGATAATATCGGGACAGTTGAGACCCAGTACTTC. This codes for CATSDNIGTVETQYF.

This clonotype has at least ten counts. The V gene is TRBV6-2 or TRBV6-3, the J gene TRBJ1-1; D is uncertain. In germline, CDR1 is MNHEY, CDR2 SVGEGT. V lost 6 bases, J lost 4 bases, and 15 bases lay in between. The CDR3 is 14 residues long. The CDR3 nucleotides read TGTGCCAGCAGCTCCCTACCGGCGGGCACTGAAGCTTTCTTT. This translates into CASSSLPAGTEAFF.

This chain uses TRBV4-2 with TRBJ2-1, with 14 bases lining up with TRBD2. Germline assignment: CDR1 LGHNA and CDR2 YNFKEQ. Trimming cost V 2 bases and J 6 bases; bases outside gene matches: 6. The length of the CDR3 is 17 residues. The CDR3 sequence: CASSQSTSGGAVNEQFF. In DNA, the CDR3 is TGTGCCAGCAGCCAATCGACTAGCGGGGGGGCGGTCAATGAGCAGTTCTTC.

This chain connects TRBV3-1 to TRBJ1-1; no definite D call. CDR1 is LGHDT, CDR2 YNNKEL, per germline (reference sequence). Trimming took 5 bases from V and 1 from J, leaving 8 bases between them. The CDR3 length is 13 residues. The CDR3 loop reads CASSEYPNTEAFF. The DNA of the CDR3 is TGTGCCAGCAGCGAGTACCCGAACACTGAAGCTTTCTTT. The whole variable domain, remainder taken from reference TRBV3-1 and TRBJ1-1, is DTAVSQTPKYLVTQMGNDKSIKCEQNLGHDTMYWYKQDSKKFLKIMFSYNNKELIINETVPNRFSPKSPDKAHLNLHINSLELGDSAVYFCASSEYPNTEAFFGQGTRLTVV.

The chain combines TRBV12-3 or TRBV12-4 with TRBJ2-1; tentatively, D is TRBD2 (9 bases). The CDR3 is 16 amino acids. Trimming removed 5 bases from V and 8 bases from J, with 22 bases in between. CDR3 sequence (DNA): TGTGCCAGCAGTAGCGGGAGGACAGGGAAACTTCATGAGCAGTTCTTC. Amino acid sequence: CASSSGRTGKLHEQFF.

This clonotype showed up many times. The chain joins TRBV12-3 or TRBV12-4 to TRBJ2-7, with TRBD1 matching 7 bases. V trimming: 6 bases; J trimming: 7 bases; junction bases outside the gene matches: 12. The CDR3 runs to 14 residues. The CDR3 protein is CASSPPIRQGEQYF. Here the CDR3 DNA reads TGTGCCAGCAGCCCCCCTATAAGACAGGGAGAGCAGTACTTC.

The chain couples TRBV29-1 to TRBJ2-3; a weak D match, TRBD1 (6 bases). The V end was cut by 0 bases, the J end by 2 bases, with 9 bases between. Looked up from germline, CDR1 is SQVTM and CDR2 is ANQGSEA. The CDR3 runs 14 residues. The CDR3, as DNA: TGCAGCGTTGAAGAGGCAGGGGCCACAGATACGCAGTATTTT. This encodes CSVEEAGATDTQYF.

The table lists this clonotype with a few counts. The chain employs TRBV5-5 and TRBJ1-2; 7 bases are a match to TRBD1. The J segment lost 2 bases and the V segment lost 2 bases, leaving 9 bases of the junction unmatched. The CDR3 contains 16 residues. Per the germline V gene, CDR1 is SGHKS and CDR2 is YYEKEE (reference sequence). CDR3 bases: TGTGCCAGCAGCTTCGCGCGACAGGGAGCGAACTATGGCTACACCTTC. It specifies CASSFARQGANYGYTF.

V and J are TRBV7-3 and TRBJ2-3; 7 positions match TRBD1. The CDR3 consists of 15 residues. Germline V gene sequence: CDR1 SGHTA, CDR2 FQGTGA. V gave up 1 base and J gave up 4 bases; unmatched junction bases: 5. The CDR3 region is CASSLRGGYSDTQYF. The CDR3 DNA reads TGTGCCAGCAGCTTAAGAGGGGGCTATTCAGATACGCAGTATTTT.

The rearrangement links TRBV5-1 to TRBJ2-3; D remains unclear. V was cut by 4 bases and J by 4 bases, with 13 bases left in between. The CDR3 extends over 14 amino acids. CDR1 and CDR2 from the germline V gene are SGHRS and YFSETQ. The CDR3 region has the DNA TGCGCCAGCAGCCCCCCGGTCGGTCCAGATACGCAGTATTTT. Its translation: CASSPPVGPDTQYF.

This clonotype was seen only a few times. This chain uses TRBV7-8 with TRBJ2-7; D may be TRBD1 (6 bases). Germline CDR1 SGHVS, CDR2 FQNEAQ. This CDR3 region has 16 residues. Trimming removed 3 bases at V and 0 bases at J, with 15 bases between. This CDR3 reads CASSLMAATGSYEQYF. The CDR3 nucleotides are TGTGCCAGCAGCTTGATGGCTGCGACAGGCTCCTACGAGCAGTACTTC.

This clonotype was picked up many times. J is TRBJ2-2 and V is TRBV5-1, with a weak D call TRBD1 (6 bases). There are 13 residues in the CDR3. Trimming took off 7 bases at V and 1 base at J, with 8 bases between the two ends. Germline V gene data show CDR1 as SGHRS and CDR2 as YFSETQ. CDR3 in amino acids: CASGGQNTGELFF. The CDR3 region has the DNA TGCGCCAGCGGGGGACAGAACACCGGGGAGCTGTTTTTT.

This clonotype has only a few counts. This chain uses TRBV3-1 with TRBJ2-7, with 12 nucleotides matching TRBD2. J was trimmed by 6 bases and V by 3 bases; bases with no gene match: 0. The germline CDR1 and CDR2 sequences are LGHDT and YNNKEL (reference sequence). The CDR3 loop spans 13 amino acids. As DNA, the CDR3 is TGTGCCAGCAGCCAGACTAGCGGGGGCGAGCAGTACTTC. Protein: CASSQTSGGEQYF.

This clonotype showed up many times. The V and J genes are TRBV15 and TRBJ2-7; the D is unclear. CDR1 and CDR2 (germline): LNHNV, YYDKDF (reference sequence). Trimming took off 0 bases at V and 2 bases at J, with 11 bases between the two ends. The CDR3 spans 15 residues. CDR3: CATSRDHGLAYEQYF. CDR3 DNA sequence: TGTGCCACCAGCAGAGATCATGGGTTGGCCTACGAGCAGTACTTC.

This clonotype was picked up one time. The chain joins TRBV6-2 or TRBV6-3 to TRBJ2-3, with D possibly TRBD2 on 6 matching bases. CDR3 length equals 14 residues. Between the trimmed V and J ends, which lost 6 bases and 3 bases, there was a span of 13 bases. Per the germline V gene, CDR1 is MNHEY and CDR2 is SVGEGT. CDR3 sequence (DNA): TGTGCCAGCAGCCCGACTAGTAATACAGATACGCAGTATTTT. It codes for CASSPTSNTDTQYF.

This clonotype was observed a handful of times. This chain joins TRBV10-3 and TRBJ2-7; D is undetermined. The V and J ends lost 2 bases and 2 bases respectively, with 7 bases between them. Germline V gene sequence: CDR1 ENHRY, CDR2 SYGVKD. This CDR3 region has 13 residues. In DNA form, the CDR3 reads TGTGCCATCAGTGAGCGGCTGACCTACGAGCAGTACTTC. This sequence encodes CAISERLTYEQYF.

This clonotype was observed a handful of times. V and J are TRBV6-5 and TRBJ2-7; the match to TRBD2 covers 9 bases. Losses at the gene ends were 2 bases for V and 6 bases for J; bases not matched to a gene: 8. Germline CDR1 reads MNHEY; CDR2 reads SVGAGI. The length of the CDR3 is 15 residues. CDR3 loop: CASSYPAGGLLEQYF. The CDR3 region has the DNA TGTGCCAGCAGTTACCCGGCGGGAGGGCTTCTCGAGCAGTACTTC.

The table lists this clonotype with many counts. The chain uses TRBV4-3 and TRBJ2-7; 9 bases match TRBD2. The length of the CDR3 is 17 residues. The V gene's germline CDR1 is LGHNA and CDR2 YSLEER. The V segment lost 1 base and the J segment 5 bases; nucleotides outside the gene matches: 12. CDR3 sequence reads: CASSQVSSGTRSNEQYF. The CDR3 coding sequence is TGCGCCAGCAGCCAAGTATCTAGCGGGACGAGATCGAACGAGCAGTACTTC.

This clonotype was detected only a few times. This rearrangement joins TRBV27 to TRBJ2-7, with a weak D call TRBD2 (6 bases). Trimming removed 2 bases at V and 9 bases at J, with 11 bases between. Germline lookup yields CDR1 MNHEY and CDR2 SMNVEV (reference sequence). CDR3 length: 12 residues. CDR3 DNA sequence: TGTGCCAGCAGTTTAACGGGGGACGGGCAGTACTTC. This codes for CASSLTGDGQYF.